This T cell receptor beta chain is drawn from a study of spatial heterogeneity in lung cancer. Turning to the study itself: Beta-chain sequences were consistently detected more often than alpha-chain sequences. Overall study results and limits: The study found ubiquitous expanded tumor TCRs in blood more at resection than follow-up.

Time point noted: sample taken at primary tumor resection. The input material, whole RNA from tumor, nontumor lung or frozen PBMC, was sequenced unsorted. The donor group consisted of roughly 70 patients who had untreated, early-stage non-small cell lung cancer. This clonotype showed up just a few times. Its antigen is unknown. Every TCR cDNA molecule carried a tag that served as a unique molecular identifier. TCRdb analysed the 5' RACE reads with MiXCR anew, one entry per CDR3 protein. The data hold tens of thousands of distinct CDR3 sequences, with approximately 21% observed a single time. The CDR3 contains 13 residues. Trimming pared 5 bases from V and 3 bases from J, leaving 10 bases between. Germline CDR1 SGHTA, CDR2 FQGNSA.

The sample in question was PBMCs, obtained at surgery. The TCR sequence derives from a male donor with early-stage non-small cell lung cancer. The J gene is TRBJ1-1, the V gene TRBV7-2; D is perhaps TRBD1 (5 bases). CDR3 sequence reads: CASSGSGHTEAFF. CDR3 nucleotides: TGTGCCAGCAGCGGATCAGGGCACACTGAAGCTTTCTTT. Filled out from reference TRBV7-2 and TRBJ1-1, the complete variable domain reads GAGVSQSPSNKVTEKGKDVELRCDPISGHTALYWYRQSLGQGLEFLIYFQGNSAPDKSGLPSDRFSAERTGGSVSTLTIQRTQQEDSAVYLCASSGSGHTEAFFGQGTRLTVV.